This TCR beta chain was documented in a study of blood T cell repertoires in COVID-19. Study-wide background: Collection of acute and convalescent COVID-19 samples took place in the United States, Italy and Spain. T cells, B-cell-depleted T cells, or PBMCs supplied cDNA or gDNA.

Patients of the Seattle cohort, enrolled during active infection, were followed longitudinally. Per the original data handling: Counts of nucleated cells, estimated from reference gene primer amplification, were obtained. TCRdb's copy holds only in-frame clones and misses some; the assay was immunoSEQ multiplex PCR. The DNA was the basis for D and trimming; V, J and clone size are from that table. The sample consists of 150,000 to 200,000 clones, roughly 80% of them appearing once. In germline, CDR1 is LGHDT, CDR2 YNNKEL (reference sequence). The CDR3 is 14 amino acids. With 4 bases clipped from V and 8 bases from J, the junction kept 10 bases outside the gene matches.

The chain is built from TRBV3-1 (or the pseudogene TRBV3-2) and TRBJ1-2, with TRBD1 identical over 7 bases. The sequence was obtained from a woman between 70 and 85 years old with COVID-19, enrolled during active disease. The specimen was peripheral blood. In nucleotides, the CDR3 is TGTGCCAGCAGCCCGACAGGGCTCCTATGGGGCTACACCTTC. This codes for CASSPTGLLWGYTF.